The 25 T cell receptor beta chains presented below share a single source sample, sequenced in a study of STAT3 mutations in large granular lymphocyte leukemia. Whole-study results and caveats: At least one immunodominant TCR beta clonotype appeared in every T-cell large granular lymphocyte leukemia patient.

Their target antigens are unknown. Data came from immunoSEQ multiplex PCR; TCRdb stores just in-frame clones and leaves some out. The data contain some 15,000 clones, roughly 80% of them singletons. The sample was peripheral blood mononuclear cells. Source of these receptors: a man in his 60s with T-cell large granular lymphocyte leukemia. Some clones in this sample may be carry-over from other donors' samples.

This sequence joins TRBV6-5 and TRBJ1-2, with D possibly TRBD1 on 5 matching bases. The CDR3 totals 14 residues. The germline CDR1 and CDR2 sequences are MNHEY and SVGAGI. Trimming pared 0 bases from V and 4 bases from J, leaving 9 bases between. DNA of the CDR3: TGTGCCAGCAGTTACTCGGGGCAGACCTATGGCTACACCTTC. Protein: CASSYSGQTYGYTF.

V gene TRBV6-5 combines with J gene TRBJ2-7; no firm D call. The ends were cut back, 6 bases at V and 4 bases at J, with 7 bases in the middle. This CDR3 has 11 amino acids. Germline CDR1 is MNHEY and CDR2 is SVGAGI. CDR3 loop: CASRTPYEQYF. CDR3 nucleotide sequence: TGTGCCAGCAGGACCCCTTACGAGCAGTACTTC.

The CDR3 DNA sequence: TGTGCCACCAGCGAGAAGCGGGAGAGCACAGATACGCAGTATTTT. This gives the protein CATSEKRESTDTQYF. The chain has TRBV15 and TRBJ2-3; 8 positions agree with TRBD2. The CDR3 runs 15 residues. Germline V gene sequence: CDR1 LNHNV, CDR2 YYDKDF (reference sequence). V trimming: 5 bases; J trimming: 0 bases; junction bases outside the gene matches: 4.

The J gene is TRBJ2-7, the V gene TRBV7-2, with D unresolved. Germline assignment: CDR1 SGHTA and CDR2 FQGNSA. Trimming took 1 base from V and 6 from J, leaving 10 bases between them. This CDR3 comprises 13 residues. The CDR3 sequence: CASSLDSYGEQYF. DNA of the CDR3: TGTGCCAGCAGCTTAGACAGCTACGGCGAGCAGTACTTC.

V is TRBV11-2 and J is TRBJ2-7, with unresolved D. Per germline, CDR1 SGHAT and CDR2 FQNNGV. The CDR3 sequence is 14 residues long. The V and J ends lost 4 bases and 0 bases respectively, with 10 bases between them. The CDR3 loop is CASSSSRYSYEQYF. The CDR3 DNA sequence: TGTGCCAGCAGCTCAAGTAGATACTCCTACGAGCAGTACTTC.

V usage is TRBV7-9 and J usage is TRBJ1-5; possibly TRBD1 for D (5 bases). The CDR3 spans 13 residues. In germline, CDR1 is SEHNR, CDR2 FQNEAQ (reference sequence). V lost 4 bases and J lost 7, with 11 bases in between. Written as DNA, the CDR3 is TGTGCCAGCAGCTCCCAGGGAGGACAGCCCCAGCATTTT. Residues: CASSSQGGQPQHF.

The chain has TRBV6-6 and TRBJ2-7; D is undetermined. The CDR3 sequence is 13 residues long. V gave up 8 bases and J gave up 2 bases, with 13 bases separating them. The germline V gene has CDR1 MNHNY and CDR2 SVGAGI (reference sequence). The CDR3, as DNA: TGTGCCAGCCAGCAAGGGCTTACCTACGAGCAGTACTTC. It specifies CASQQGLTYEQYF.

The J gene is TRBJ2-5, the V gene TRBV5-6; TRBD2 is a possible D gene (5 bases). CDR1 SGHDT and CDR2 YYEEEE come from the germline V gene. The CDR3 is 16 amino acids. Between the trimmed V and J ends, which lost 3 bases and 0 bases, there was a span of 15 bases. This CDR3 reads CASSSPLGDYQETQYF. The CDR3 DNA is TGTGCCAGCAGCTCCCCACTGGGAGACTACCAAGAGACCCAGTACTTC.

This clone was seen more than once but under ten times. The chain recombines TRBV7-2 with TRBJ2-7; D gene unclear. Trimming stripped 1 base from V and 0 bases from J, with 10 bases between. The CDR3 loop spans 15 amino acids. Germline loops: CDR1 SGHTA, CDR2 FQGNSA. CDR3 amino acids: CASSLGGGYSYEQYF. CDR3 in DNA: TGTGCCAGCAGCTTAGGTGGCGGTTACTCCTACGAGCAGTACTTC.

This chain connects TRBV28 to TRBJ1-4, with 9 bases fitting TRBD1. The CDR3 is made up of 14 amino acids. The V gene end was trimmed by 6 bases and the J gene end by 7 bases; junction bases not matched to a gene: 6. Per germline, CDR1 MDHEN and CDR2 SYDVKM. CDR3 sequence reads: CASRSPGQGEKLFF. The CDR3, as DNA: TGTGCCAGCAGGTCGCCGGGACAGGGTGAAAAACTGTTTTTT.

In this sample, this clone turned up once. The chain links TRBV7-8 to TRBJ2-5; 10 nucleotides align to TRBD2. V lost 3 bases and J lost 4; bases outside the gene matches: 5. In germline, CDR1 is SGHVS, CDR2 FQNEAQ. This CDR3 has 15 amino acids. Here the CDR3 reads CASSFLAGESETQYF. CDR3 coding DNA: TGTGCCAGCAGCTTTCTAGCGGGAGAGTCAGAGACCCAGTACTTC.

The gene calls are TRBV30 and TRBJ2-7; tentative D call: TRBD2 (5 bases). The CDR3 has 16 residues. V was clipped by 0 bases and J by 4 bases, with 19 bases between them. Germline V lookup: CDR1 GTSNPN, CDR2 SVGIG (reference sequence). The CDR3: CAWSVRRADTLYEQYF. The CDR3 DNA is TGTGCCTGGAGTGTACGGCGGGCAGACACCCTATACGAGCAGTACTTC.

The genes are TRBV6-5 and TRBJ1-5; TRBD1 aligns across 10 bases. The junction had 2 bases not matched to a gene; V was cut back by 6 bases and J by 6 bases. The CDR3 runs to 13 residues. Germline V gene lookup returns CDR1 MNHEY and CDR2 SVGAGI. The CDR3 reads CASSRTGGQPQHF. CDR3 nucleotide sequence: TGTGCCAGCAGCCGGACAGGGGGTCAGCCCCAGCATTTT.

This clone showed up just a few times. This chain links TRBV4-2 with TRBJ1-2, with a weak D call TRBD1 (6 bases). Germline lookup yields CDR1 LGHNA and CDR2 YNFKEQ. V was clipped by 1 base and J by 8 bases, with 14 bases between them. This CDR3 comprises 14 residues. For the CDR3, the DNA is TGTGCCAGCAGCCAAGGGGGGGGCGCGGAGGGCTACACCTTC. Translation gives CASSQGGGAEGYTF.

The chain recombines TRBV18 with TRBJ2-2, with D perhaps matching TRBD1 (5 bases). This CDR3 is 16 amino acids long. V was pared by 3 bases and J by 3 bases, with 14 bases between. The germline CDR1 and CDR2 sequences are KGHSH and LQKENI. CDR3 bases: TGTGCCAGCTCACCCCTGGGGCAGACAGACACCGGGGAGCTGTTTTTT. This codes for CASSPLGQTDTGELFF.

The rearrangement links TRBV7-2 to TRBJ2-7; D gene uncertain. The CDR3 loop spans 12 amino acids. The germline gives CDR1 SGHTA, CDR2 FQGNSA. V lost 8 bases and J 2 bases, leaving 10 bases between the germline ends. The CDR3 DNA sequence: TGTGCCAGCTCGGAGCCCCCCTACGAGCAGTACTTC. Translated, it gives CASSEPPYEQYF. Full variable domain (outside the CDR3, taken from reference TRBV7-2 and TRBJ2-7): GAGVSQSPSNKVTEKGKDVELRCDPISGHTALYWYRQSLGQGLEFLIYFQGNSAPDKSGLPSDRFSAERTGGSVSTLTIQRTQQEDSAVYLCASSEPPYEQYFGPGTRLTVT.

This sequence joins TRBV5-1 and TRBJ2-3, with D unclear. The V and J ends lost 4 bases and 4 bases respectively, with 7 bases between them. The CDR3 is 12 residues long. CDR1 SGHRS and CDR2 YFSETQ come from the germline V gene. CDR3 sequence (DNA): TGCGCCAGCAGCACTGGGCCAGATACGCAGTATTTT. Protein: CASSTGPDTQYF.

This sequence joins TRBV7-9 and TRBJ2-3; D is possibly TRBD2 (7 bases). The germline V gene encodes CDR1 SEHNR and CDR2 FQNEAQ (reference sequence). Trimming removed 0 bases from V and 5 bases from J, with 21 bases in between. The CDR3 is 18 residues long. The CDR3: CASSLARGEGPRGDTQYF. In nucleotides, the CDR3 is TGTGCCAGCAGCTTAGCGAGGGGGGAGGGCCCTCGGGGAGATACGCAGTATTTT.

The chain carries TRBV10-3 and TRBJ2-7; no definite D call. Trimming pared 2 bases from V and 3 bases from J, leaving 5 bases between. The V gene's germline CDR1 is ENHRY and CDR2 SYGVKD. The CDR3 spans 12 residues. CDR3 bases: TGTGCCATCAGTGAGGGGGACTACGAGCAGTACTTC. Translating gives CAISEGDYEQYF.

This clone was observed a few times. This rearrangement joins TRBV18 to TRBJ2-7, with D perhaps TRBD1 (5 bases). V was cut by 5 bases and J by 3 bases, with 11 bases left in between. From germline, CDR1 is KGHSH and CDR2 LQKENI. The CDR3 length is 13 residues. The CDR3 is CASSFGRDYEQYF. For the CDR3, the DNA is TGTGCCAGCTCATTCGGCAGGGACTACGAGCAGTACTTC.

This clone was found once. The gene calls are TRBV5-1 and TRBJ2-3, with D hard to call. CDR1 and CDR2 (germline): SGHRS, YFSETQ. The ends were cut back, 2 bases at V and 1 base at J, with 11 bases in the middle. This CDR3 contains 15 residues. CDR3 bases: TGCGCCAGCAGCTTTGAGGACGGAGGCACAGATACGCAGTATTTT. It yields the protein CASSFEDGGTDTQYF.

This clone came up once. As DNA, the CDR3 is TGTGCCAGCAGTGCGCCCCAAATAGGCCGCAACAATGAGCAGTTCTTC. Its translation: CASSAPQIGRNNEQFF. The chain is built from TRBV28 and TRBJ2-1; no clear D. This CDR3 is 16 amino acids long. The V and J ends lost 5 bases and 5 bases respectively, with 19 bases between them. Looked up from germline, CDR1 is MDHEN and CDR2 is SYDVKM.

The CDR3 DNA reads as TGCAGCGTTGCTGGGTTGGGAATGAACACTGAAGCTTTCTTT. Its translation is CSVAGLGMNTEAFF. J is TRBJ1-1 and V is TRBV29-1; D unclear. This CDR3 comprises 14 residues. V was shortened by 4 bases and J by 0 bases, with 12 bases between the two germline ends. Germline V gene lookup returns CDR1 SQVTM and CDR2 ANQGSEA.

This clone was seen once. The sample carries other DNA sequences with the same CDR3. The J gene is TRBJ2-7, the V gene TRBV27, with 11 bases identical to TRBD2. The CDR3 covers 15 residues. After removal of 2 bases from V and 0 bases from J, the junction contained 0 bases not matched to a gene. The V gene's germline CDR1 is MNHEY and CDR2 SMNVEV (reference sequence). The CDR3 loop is CASSLGTSGSYEQYF. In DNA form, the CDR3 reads TGTGCCAGCAGTTTAGGGACTAGCGGCTCCTACGAGCAGTACTTC.

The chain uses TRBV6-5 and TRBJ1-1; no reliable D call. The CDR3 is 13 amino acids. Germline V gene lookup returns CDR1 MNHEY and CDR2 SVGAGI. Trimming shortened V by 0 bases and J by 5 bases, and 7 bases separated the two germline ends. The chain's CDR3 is CASSYSRETEAFF. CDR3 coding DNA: TGTGCCAGCAGTTACTCTAGGGAAACTGAAGCTTTCTTT.